Each of the 9 T cell receptor beta chains below was sequenced from the same sample in a study of T cells in narcolepsy. The repertoire was sequenced with immunoSEQ multiplex PCR; TCRdb's copy has only in-frame clones and lacks some. The sample records 25,000 to 35,000 clones, about three quarters being singletons. The sequenced sample was CD45RA- memory CD4+ T cells from PBMCs. The receptors shown here come from a human donor with narcolepsy.

The chain uses TRBV19 and TRBJ2-1, with 11 bases lining up with TRBD2. Germline V gene data show CDR1 as LNHDA and CDR2 as SQIVND (reference sequence). The CDR3 runs 16 residues. The V segment lost 6 bases and the J segment 2 bases; nucleotides outside the gene matches: 6. The chain's CDR3 is CASRGTSGDTYNEQFF. CDR3 in DNA: TGTGCCAGTAGAGGGACTAGCGGAGATACCTACAATGAGCAGTTCTTC.

Turning to this clone: The sample carries other DNA sequences with the same CDR3. The chain employs TRBV5-1 and TRBJ2-7; D tentatively reads TRBD1 or TRBD2 (5 bases each). The germline V and J ends were trimmed by 3 bases and 7 bases, with 20 bases remaining between them. Germline V gene sequence: CDR1 SGHRS, CDR2 YFSETQ. The CDR3 is 15 residues long. CDR3 sequence: CASSYLSGAQYEQYF. DNA for the CDR3: TGCGCCAGCAGCTACCTCTCCGGGGCCCAATATGAGCAGTACTTC.

The CDR3, as DNA: TGCGCCAGCAGCCCCTTGGTCAGGGACAGGGATGGCTACACCTTC. Translating it yields CASSPLVRDRDGYTF. The V call is TRBV5-1, the J call TRBJ1-2; 9 nucleotides agree with TRBD1. The V segment lost 4 bases and the J segment 6 bases; nucleotides outside the gene matches: 10. This CDR3 is 15 amino acids long. Per the germline V gene, CDR1 is SGHRS and CDR2 is YFSETQ. Full variable domain (outside the CDR3, taken from reference TRBV5-1 and TRBJ1-2): KAGVTQTPRYLIKTRGQQVTLSCSPISGHRSVSWYQQTPGQGLQFLFEYFSETQRNKGNFPGRFSGRQFSNSRSEMNVSTLELGDSALYLCASSPLVRDRDGYTFGSGTRLTVV.

Points on this clone: The same CDR3 is also encoded by other DNA sequences in this sample. The chain joins TRBV19 to TRBJ1-2, with a weak D call TRBD1 (6 bases). The CDR3 runs 14 residues. V lost 6 bases to trimming and J lost 2 bases, with 13 bases between them. CDR1 and CDR2 (germline): LNHDA, SQIVND (reference sequence). The CDR3 loop reads CASSKDRWNYGYTF. CDR3 sequence (DNA): TGTGCCAGTAGCAAAGACAGGTGGAACTATGGCTACACCTTC.

The chain carries TRBV11-2 and TRBJ1-2, with 9 bases fitting TRBD1. CDR3 length: 13 amino acids. Trimming at V came to 1 base and at J to 7 bases, leaving 1 base not matched to a gene. The germline gives CDR1 SGHAT, CDR2 FQNNGV. In DNA, the CDR3 is TGTGCCAGCAGCTTAGGGACAGGGGTTGGCTACACCTTC. Translation: CASSLGTGVGYTF.

The rearrangement links TRBV5-1 to TRBJ2-5, with 11 bases aligning to TRBD2. The better agreement between TRBJ2-7 and the DNA end casts doubt on the J call. Germline V gives CDR1 SGHRS, CDR2 YFSETQ. The CDR3 covers 16 residues. The CDR3 sequence is CASSLLAGALSYEQYF. CDR3 nucleotides: TGCGCCAGCAGCTTACTAGCGGGGGCCCTTTCCTACGAGCAGTACTTC.

This chain connects TRBV10-3 to TRBJ1-1, with 8 bases matching TRBD1. Trimming took 6 bases from V and 0 from J; bases not matched to a gene: 6. The CDR3 runs to 15 residues. Germline CDR1 and CDR2: ENHRY and SYGVKD. The CDR3 region has the DNA TGTGCCATCAGGTCGGGACAGGCTATGAACACTGAAGCTTTCTTT. Encoded protein: CAIRSGQAMNTEAFF.

The J gene is TRBJ2-7, the V gene TRBV29-1; the D is unclear. Trimming stripped 0 bases from V and 4 bases from J, with 7 bases between. Germline CDR1 is SQVTM and CDR2 is ANQGSEA. The CDR3 spans 12 residues. The CDR3 protein is CSVEDPRYEQYF. In DNA, the CDR3 is TGCAGCGTTGAAGACCCAAGGTACGAGCAGTACTTC.

Sample share makes this clone medium-sized (0.01 to 0.1%). This rearrangement joins TRBV27 to TRBJ2-7; 9 nucleotides agree with TRBD1. The germline V gene has CDR1 MNHEY and CDR2 SMNVEV (reference sequence). The CDR3 spans 13 residues. The ends lost 6 bases at V and 5 bases at J; junction bases unmatched: 5. The CDR3 DNA reads TGTGCCAGCAGGGGACAGGGCTGGGACGAGCAGTACTTC. This translates into CASRGQGWDEQYF.